This T cell receptor (beta chain) appears in the sequencing data of a study of T cell repertoires in cytomegalovirus infection. Looking at the study overall: Use of recently identified HLA-C-restricted and well-studied HLA-B-restricted CMV epitopes was part of the study. In public TCR beta signatures, there were indications of both CMV infection and matching HLA type. Study results and limitations: There were HLA-C-restricted CMV-specific TCR beta clonotypes dominating the ex vivo response. Cumulative frequency of public TCR beta families picked out carriers of CMV plus the relevant HLA.

About this clonotype: Its antigen is still unknown.

The CDR3 has 12 amino acids. With 9 bases removed from V and 4 bases from J, the gap between germline ends came to 12 bases. The germline CDR1 and CDR2 sequences are MNHNS and SASEGT. Using its own MiXCR run on the reads, TCRdb lists one record per CDR3 protein. The sample lists hundreds of thousands of distinct CDR3 sequences; approximately 31% were seen once. Material: cultured CD8+ T cells from PBMCs, obtained from culture after CMV antigen stimulation. J is TRBJ1-1 and V is TRBV6-1; D not resolved. The TCR originated in a human donor in good health (CMV status not recorded). Some clones in this sample may be carry-over from other donors' samples. The CDR3 protein is CASYPVRTEAFF. Here the CDR3 DNA reads TGTGCCAGTTACCCGGTACGCACTGAAGCTTTCTTT.